Listed here is a single T cell receptor beta chain. Its antigen remains undetermined. Base qualities are not recorded, but no much larger clone differs from it by a single base. The data belong to a study of memory CD4+ T cells and cytomegalovirus serostatus (dated by TCRdb to between 2017 and 2020). Regarding the study in general: A total of roughly 33 healthy Belgian adults, of whom 9 were CMV seropositive and approximately 24 were CMV seronegative, were included in the cohort. To replicate a published TCR-based CMV serostatus classifier, the study sequenced CD4+ memory TCRbeta repertoires from a Belgian cohort whose cytomegalovirus serostatus was known.

The germline V gene (reference sequence) specifies LNHDA as CDR1 and SQIVND as CDR2. Spanning cysteine to phenylalanine, the CDR3 consists of 16 amino acids. Solely the CDR3 DNA is kept, with 48 bases framed from the first base. Relative to germline, V is 3 bases shorter and J is 2 bases shorter, with 14 bases between their ends. Genomic DNA was extracted from sorted cells with the Quick-DNA Microprep Kit. Amplification of TCRbeta DNA was done with the immunoSEQ hsTCRbeta kit, following the protocol from the manufacturer. TCRbeta libraries were sequenced on an Illumina MiSeq instrument. The source study handled its data this way. Once out-of-frame sequences had been removed, 2,204,828 distinct TCRbeta sequences were left, which works out to an average of roughly 70,000 per individual. Each individual was scored using the number of 150 to 200 previously reported CMV-associated TCRbeta sequences that the individual carried and the total number of productive distinct TCRbeta sequences. A beta-binomial model was reimplemented in Python, and scikit-learn random forests with default parameters were trained on data from the US cohort. Classifier performance on the Belgian cohort was reported as the median AUC with percentile confidence intervals calculated over 10,000 bootstrap iterations. The immuneACCESS repertoire file appears here via TCRdb, limited to in-frame rearrangements. These files lack a portion of the clones; in checked studies, under half of the deficit traces to unresolved V genes, and the cause of the others is not known. Clonal size and the V and J genes are those of that table, whereas D and trimming came from the DNA. In all, the sample holds roughly 50,000 clones, and under 90% of those were seen once. About 0.5% of the sample goes to the ten largest clones.

Study-wide conclusions, independent of this receptor: Unlike the original study, which covered naive and memory CD4+ and CD8+ populations, the Belgian study sequenced only CD4+CD45RO+ memory cells. Among the 150 to 200 previously reported CMV-associated TCRbeta sequences, 67 showed up in the CD4+ memory repertoires, with each one found in between one and five individuals. A median bootstrapped AUC of around 0.95 with a 95% CI of 0.76-1.00 was achieved on the Belgian cohort by the original-framework classifier. For CMV serostatus prediction, a median bootstrapped AUC of about 0.95 was reached with the original framework, and a median bootstrapped AUC of around 0.89 was reached with a US-trained random forest. The results were interpreted as suggesting that the CMV-associated TCR signature is mostly present in the CD4+ memory repertoire.

Single viable CD3+CD4+CD8-CD45RO+ cells were sorted as memory CD4+ T cells on a FACSAria II. CMV serostatus was determined with a Roche Elecsys assay detecting serum IgG against CMV pp150, pp28, p38 and p52. Following thawing, total CD4+ T cells were enriched through positive selection using CD4 magnetic microbeads. The samples came from a different study that was designed specifically to examine the CD4+ T cell memory repertoire. Peripheral blood mononuclear cells were isolated and cryopreserved following standard operating procedures; serum was stored at -80 °C. The staining relied on CD3-PerCP (BW264/56), CD4-APC (RPA-T4), CD45RO-PE (UCHT1) and CD8-Pacific Orange (3B5) antibodies, and Sytox blue was used to exclude non-viable cells.

This receptor was obtained from an adult in good health and CMV-seronegative. Some clones in this sample may be carry-over from other donors' samples. Sequenced sample: memory CD4+ T cells from blood. The V and J genes are TRBV19 and TRBJ1-5; TRBD1 is possibly the D segment (6 matching bases). For the CDR3, the sequence is CASSMGGPEGNQPQHF. The DNA is as follows: TGTGCCAGTAGTATGGGGGGGCCCGAAGGCAATCAGCCCCAGCATTTT.